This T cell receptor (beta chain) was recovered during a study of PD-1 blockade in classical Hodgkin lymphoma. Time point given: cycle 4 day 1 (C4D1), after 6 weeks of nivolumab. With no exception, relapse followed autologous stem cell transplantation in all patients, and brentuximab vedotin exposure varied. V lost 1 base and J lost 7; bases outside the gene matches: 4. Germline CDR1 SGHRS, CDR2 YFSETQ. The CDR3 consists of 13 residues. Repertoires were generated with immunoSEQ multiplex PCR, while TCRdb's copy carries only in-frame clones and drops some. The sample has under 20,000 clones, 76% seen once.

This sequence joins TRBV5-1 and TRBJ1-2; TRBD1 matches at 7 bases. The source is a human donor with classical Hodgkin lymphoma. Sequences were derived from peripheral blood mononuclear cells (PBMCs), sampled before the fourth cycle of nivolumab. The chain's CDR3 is CASSLQGEGGYTF. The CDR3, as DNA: TGCGCCAGCAGCTTGCAGGGGGAGGGTGGCTACACCTTC.